This T cell receptor (beta chain) was identified during a study of OX40 agonist ivuxolimab in advanced cancers. This CDR3 has 16 amino acids. The germline gives CDR1 SGDLS, CDR2 YYNGEE. J was trimmed by 7 bases and V by 4 bases; bases with no gene match: 11. TCRdb's table, derived via immunoSEQ multiplex PCR, lists solely in-frame clones and lacks some. The data hold approximately 76,000 clones, with roughly 90% observed a single time. As to this clone: Its cognate antigen is unknown.

Whole-study findings and limits: Doses of 0.1 to 3.0 mg/kg were accompanied by clonal expansion of CD4+ and CD8+ blood T cells by week 6.

The chain is built from TRBV9 and TRBJ2-2; 9 nucleotides line up with TRBD2. This TCR was recovered from an adult with an advanced solid tumor such as melanoma, head and neck, liver or kidney cancer. The sample here was CD4+ or CD8+ T cells sorted from blood, taken in a trial of the OX40 agonist ivuxolimab. The CDR3 sequence: CASSTPRGGGNGELFF. Written as DNA, the CDR3 is TGTGCCAGCAGCACCCCGCGGGGGGGCGGAAACGGGGAGCTGTTTTTT.